This TCR beta chain appears in the sequencing data of a study of shared clonotypes between healthy human individuals. Study-level information: Per donor, three plates held CD4 naive cells, three held CD4 memory, two held CD8 naive and one held CD8 memory.

Nashville, Tennessee was home to all donors, who were Caucasian adults. Germline CDR1 and CDR2: LGHNT and FRNRAP. There are 15 residues in the CDR3. Germline trimming cut 0 bases from V and 5 bases from J; bases unmatched to any gene: 6. TCRdb's copy holds only in-frame clones and misses some; the assay was immunoSEQ multiplex PCR. Among some 1,100,000 clones listed, around 78% were seen once. The chain carries TRBV12-5 and TRBJ2-5; 7 bases agree with TRBD2. The TCR was taken from a young man in good health. Some clones in this sample may be carry-over from other donors' samples. The material sequenced was memory CD4+ T cells from PBMCs. Subset reported: CD45RA-negative fraction. The CDR3 DNA reads as TGTGCTAGTGGTTTGGTACCCGGGGGAGGGGAGACCCAGTACTTC. Encoded protein: CASGLVPGGGETQYF.